These T cell receptor beta chains were read from a single sample in a study of blood T cell repertoires in COVID-19. Sequencing used immunoSEQ multiplex PCR; TCRdb keeps in-frame clones, though not all of them. The table has 350,000 or so clones, 87% seen once; the top ten hold approximately 0.93%. Sequences were obtained from PBMCs or T cells enriched from blood (not recorded which). The origin of the receptors is a woman between 25 and 40 years old who had recovered from COVID-19. Both conserved end residues are part of each CDR3. The order of the fields is clone size, D gene, J gene, V gene, CDR3 protein, CDR3 DNA. D genes are given only for firm matches. Some rows mark clone size as missing; the rest say once, few, many or name a class of expanded clone.

clone size: .
D gene: TRBD1
J gene: TRBJ1-1
V gene: TRBV6-4
CDR3 protein: CASSAHLGQGAEAFF
CDR3 DNA: TGTGCCAGCAGTGCCCACCTAGGACAGGGGGCTGAAGCTTTCTTT

clone size: .
D gene: TRBD1
J gene: TRBJ1-2
V gene: TRBV5-1
CDR3 protein: CASSKLETGGGGYTF
CDR3 DNA: TGCGCCAGCAGCAAACTCGAAACAGGGGGAGGTGGCTACACCTTC

clone size: .
D gene: .
J gene: TRBJ1-1
V gene: TRBV30
CDR3 protein: CAWTFGGATEAFF
CDR3 DNA: TGTGCCTGGACCTTCGGGGGGGCCACTGAAGCTTTCTTT

clone size: .
D gene: .
J gene: TRBJ1-4
V gene: TRBV6-6
CDR3 protein: CASSPLQVTNEKLFF
CDR3 DNA: TGTGCCAGCAGTCCATTACAGGTCACTAATGAAAAACTGTTTTTT

clone size: .
D gene: .
J gene: TRBJ1-5
V gene: TRBV5-1
CDR3 protein: CASSLAGVGNQPQHF
CDR3 DNA: TGCGCCAGCAGCTTGGCAGGGGTCGGCAATCAGCCCCAGCATTTT

clone size: .
D gene: .
J gene: TRBJ1-3
V gene: TRBV19
CDR3 protein: CASSPLQGRGNTIYF
CDR3 DNA: TGTGCCAGTAGTCCCCTGCAGGGGCGAGGAAACACCATATATTTT

clone size: .
D gene: .
J gene: TRBJ2-7
V gene: TRBV28
CDR3 protein: CASSLLTRLVYEQYF
CDR3 DNA: TGTGCCAGCAGTTTATTGACACGGCTGGTCTACGAGCAGTACTTC

clone size: .
D gene: TRBD1
J gene: TRBJ1-4
V gene: TRBV18
CDR3 protein: CASSPPGTGVEKLFF
CDR3 DNA: TGTGCCAGCTCACCGCCTGGGACAGGGGTTGAAAAACTGTTTTTT

clone size: .
D gene: .
J gene: TRBJ2-5
V gene: TRBV11-2
CDR3 protein: CASSLRGSQETQYF
CDR3 DNA: TGTGCCAGCAGCTTACGGGGGTCCCAAGAGACCCAGTACTTC

clone size: .
D gene: .
J gene: TRBJ1-4
V gene: TRBV5-1
CDR3 protein: CASSSERANEKLFF
CDR3 DNA: TGCGCCAGCAGCTCCGAGAGAGCTAATGAAAAACTGTTTTTT

clone size: .
D gene: .
J gene: TRBJ1-4
V gene: TRBV10-3
CDR3 protein: CAISESTGRNEKLFF
CDR3 DNA: TGTGCCATCAGTGAGTCAACAGGGCGAAATGAAAAACTGTTTTTT

clone size: .
D gene: .
J gene: TRBJ1-2
V gene: TRBV15
CDR3 protein: CATSRDGAGPYGYTF
CDR3 DNA: TGTGCCACCAGCAGAGATGGGGCAGGTCCTTATGGCTACACCTTC

clone size: .
D gene: .
J gene: TRBJ1-1
V gene: TRBV2
CDR3 protein: CASTGGRNTEAFF
CDR3 DNA: TGTGCCAGCACCGGAGGGAGGAACACTGAAGCTTTCTTT

clone size: .
D gene: .
J gene: TRBJ1-6
V gene: TRBV19
CDR3 protein: CASSFLPVNSPLHF
CDR3 DNA: TGTGCCAGTAGTTTCCTTCCAGTTAATTCACCCCTCCACTTT

clone size: .
D gene: .
J gene: TRBJ1-3
V gene: TRBV7-2
CDR3 protein: CASSTTGGNTIYF
CDR3 DNA: TGTGCCAGCAGCACCACAGGGGGAAACACCATATATTTT

clone size: .
D gene: .
J gene: TRBJ2-4
V gene: TRBV20-1
CDR3 protein: CSALRTAFQYF
CDR3 DNA: TGCAGTGCACTACGGACAGCTTTTCAGTACTTC

clone size: .
D gene: .
J gene: TRBJ1-5
V gene: TRBV3-1/TRBV3-2
CDR3 protein: CASSQAGINQPQHF
CDR3 DNA: TGTGCCAGCAGCCAAGCAGGGATCAATCAGCCCCAGCATTTT

clone size: .
D gene: .
J gene: TRBJ1-5
V gene: TRBV6-5
CDR3 protein: CASRAIETRLQPQHF
CDR3 DNA: TGTGCCAGCAGGGCGATTGAGACTCGTCTTCAGCCCCAGCATTTT

clone size: .
D gene: TRBD2
J gene: TRBJ2-3
V gene: TRBV5-5
CDR3 protein: CASSLLAGSTDTQYF
CDR3 DNA: TGTGCCAGCAGCTTACTAGCGGGGAGCACAGATACGCAGTATTTT

clone size: once
D gene: .
J gene: TRBJ2-7
V gene: TRBV11-3
CDR3 protein: CASSLGQGAEDEQYF
CDR3 DNA: TGTGCCAGCAGCTTAGGGCAAGGGGCAGAAGACGAGCAGTACTTC

clone size: .
D gene: TRBD1
J gene: TRBJ2-7
V gene: TRBV3-1/TRBV3-2
CDR3 protein: CASSQAQFRTGIRYEQYF
CDR3 DNA: TGTGCCAGCAGCCAAGCCCAGTTCAGGACAGGGATCCGATACGAGCAGTACTTC

clone size: .
D gene: .
J gene: TRBJ2-7
V gene: TRBV6-5
CDR3 protein: CASSSLTGPHYEQYF
CDR3 DNA: TGTGCCAGCAGTTCCTTGACAGGACCCCACTACGAGCAGTACTTC

clone size: .
D gene: TRBD2
J gene: TRBJ2-1
V gene: TRBV7-8
CDR3 protein: CASSLAVSGGPEQFF
CDR3 DNA: TGTGCCAGCAGCTTAGCGGTTAGCGGGGGGCCAGAGCAGTTCTTC

clone size: .
D gene: .
J gene: TRBJ1-5
V gene: TRBV7-6
CDR3 protein: CASSLRPGQFNQPQHF
CDR3 DNA: TGTGCCAGCAGCTTACGGCCCGGACAGTTCAATCAGCCCCAGCATTTT

clone size: .
D gene: .
J gene: TRBJ2-1
V gene: TRBV15
CDR3 protein: CATSRDRDEQFF
CDR3 DNA: TGTGCCACCAGCAGAGATCGGGATGAGCAGTTCTTC

clone size: .
D gene: .
J gene: TRBJ2-1
V gene: TRBV7-2
CDR3 protein: CASSLRSGGRNEQFF
CDR3 DNA: TGTGCCAGCAGCTTAAGATCGGGGGGCCGGAATGAGCAGTTCTTC

clone size: once
D gene: .
J gene: TRBJ1-5
V gene: TRBV6-2/TRBV6-3
CDR3 protein: CASSPLRPGSNQPQHF
CDR3 DNA: TGTGCCAGCAGTCCCCTTCGTCCGGGTAGCAATCAGCCCCAGCATTTT

clone size: .
D gene: .
J gene: TRBJ2-5
V gene: TRBV5-4
CDR3 protein: CASSLETAYQETQYF
CDR3 DNA: TGTGCCAGCAGCTTGGAGACAGCGTACCAAGAGACCCAGTACTTC

clone size: .
D gene: TRBD1
J gene: TRBJ1-4
V gene: TRBV6-6
CDR3 protein: CASSYKDRADNEKLFF
CDR3 DNA: TGTGCCAGCAGTTATAAGGACAGGGCCGACAATGAAAAACTGTTTTTT

clone size: few
D gene: TRBD1
J gene: TRBJ1-1
V gene: TRBV7-2
CDR3 protein: CASSPDRHEAFF
CDR3 DNA: TGTGCCAGCAGCCCGGACAGGCATGAAGCTTTCTTT

clone size: once
D gene: TRBD2
J gene: TRBJ2-1
V gene: TRBV7-9
CDR3 protein: CASSPSGGAWNEQFF
CDR3 DNA: TGTGCCAGCAGCCCTAGCGGGGGGGCCTGGAATGAGCAGTTCTTC

clone size: few
D gene: TRBD1
J gene: TRBJ1-3
V gene: TRBV28
CDR3 protein: CASSPPRTGGNTIYF
CDR3 DNA: TGTGCCAGCAGTCCCCCTCGGACAGGCGGAAACACCATATATTTT

clone size: .
D gene: .
J gene: TRBJ1-3
V gene: TRBV6-2/TRBV6-3
CDR3 protein: CASSRFDRNTIYF
CDR3 DNA: TGTGCCAGCAGTAGGTTCGACAGAAACACCATATATTTT

clone size: .
D gene: .
J gene: TRBJ2-2
V gene: TRBV11-3
CDR3 protein: CASSLGRVAGELFF
CDR3 DNA: TGTGCCAGCAGCTTAGGCAGGGTCGCAGGGGAGCTGTTTTTT

clone size: .
D gene: TRBD2
J gene: TRBJ2-5
V gene: TRBV11-2
CDR3 protein: CASSPIPPTSGQETQYF
CDR3 DNA: TGTGCCAGCAGCCCGATCCCCCCGACTAGCGGCCAAGAGACCCAGTACTTC

clone size: .
D gene: .
J gene: TRBJ2-1
V gene: TRBV12-3/TRBV12-4
CDR3 protein: CASSWGVNEQFF
CDR3 DNA: TGTGCCAGCAGCTGGGGGGTCAATGAGCAGTTCTTC

clone size: .
D gene: .
J gene: TRBJ2-7
V gene: TRBV28
CDR3 protein: CASTSAAIYEQYF
CDR3 DNA: TGTGCCAGCACCTCCGCGGCGATCTACGAGCAGTACTTC

clone size: .
D gene: TRBD2
J gene: TRBJ2-5
V gene: TRBV9
CDR3 protein: CASSGQTSRQYF
CDR3 DNA: TGTGCCAGCAGCGGACAGACTAGCCGCCAGTACTTC

clone size: .
D gene: TRBD1
J gene: TRBJ1-4
V gene: TRBV4-2
CDR3 protein: CASSQFGQAEKLFF
CDR3 DNA: TGTGCCAGCAGCCAATTCGGACAGGCGGAAAAACTGTTTTTT

clone size: .
D gene: .
J gene: TRBJ2-5
V gene: TRBV9
CDR3 protein: CASSLDGQQETQYF
CDR3 DNA: TGTGCCAGCAGCCTGGACGGACAGCAAGAGACCCAGTACTTC

clone size: .
D gene: TRBD1
J gene: TRBJ2-2
V gene: TRBV28
CDR3 protein: CASRPGTGRGTGELFF
CDR3 DNA: TGTGCCAGCAGACCCGGGACAGGGAGAGGCACCGGGGAGCTGTTTTTT

clone size: .
D gene: .
J gene: TRBJ2-1
V gene: TRBV2
CDR3 protein: CASSVGGGANNEQFF
CDR3 DNA: TGTGCCAGCAGTGTAGGAGGGGGGGCAAACAATGAGCAGTTCTTC

clone size: once
D gene: TRBD1
J gene: TRBJ2-5
V gene: TRBV5-4
CDR3 protein: CASSLEGQGAWETQYF
CDR3 DNA: TGTGCCAGCAGCTTGGAAGGCCAGGGGGCGTGGGAGACCCAGTACTTC

clone size: .
D gene: TRBD1
J gene: TRBJ1-2
V gene: TRBV27
CDR3 protein: CASSSGTGPWDGYTF
CDR3 DNA: TGTGCCAGCAGTTCAGGGACAGGTCCATGGGATGGCTACACCTTC

clone size: .
D gene: TRBD1
J gene: TRBJ1-1
V gene: TRBV19
CDR3 protein: CASMKGAQGTEAFF
CDR3 DNA: TGTGCCAGTATGAAGGGGGCACAGGGGACTGAAGCTTTCTTT

clone size: .
D gene: TRBD1
J gene: TRBJ1-1
V gene: TRBV9
CDR3 protein: CASSAPEEGAAEAFF
CDR3 DNA: TGTGCCAGCAGCGCCCCCGAGGAGGGGGCGGCTGAAGCTTTCTTT

clone size: .
D gene: .
J gene: TRBJ1-1
V gene: TRBV10-3
CDR3 protein: CAITADMNTEAFF
CDR3 DNA: TGTGCCATCACGGCGGATATGAACACTGAAGCTTTCTTT

clone size: .
D gene: .
J gene: TRBJ1-2
V gene: TRBV28
CDR3 protein: CASSSGISGSYGYTF
CDR3 DNA: TGTGCCAGCAGTTCTGGGATCTCGGGGAGTTATGGCTACACCTTC

clone size: .
D gene: .
J gene: TRBJ1-6
V gene: TRBV9
CDR3 protein: CASSTQTGYNSPLHF
CDR3 DNA: TGTGCCAGCAGCACGCAGACAGGATATAATTCACCCCTCCACTTT

clone size: .
D gene: TRBD1
J gene: TRBJ1-5
V gene: TRBV6-5
CDR3 protein: CASRDMTGAQSQHF
CDR3 DNA: TGTGCCAGCAGGGACATGACAGGGGCCCAGTCCCAGCATTTT

clone size: once
D gene: .
J gene: TRBJ2-2
V gene: TRBV5-6
CDR3 protein: CASSLGAFNTGELFF
CDR3 DNA: TGTGCCAGCAGCTTGGGTGCGTTCAACACCGGGGAGCTGTTTTTT

clone size: .
D gene: .
J gene: TRBJ2-7
V gene: TRBV3-1/TRBV3-2
CDR3 protein: CASSQTPGITYEQYF
CDR3 DNA: TGTGCCAGCAGCCAGACACCGGGGATAACCTACGAGCAGTACTTC

clone size: .
D gene: .
J gene: TRBJ1-5
V gene: TRBV4-1
CDR3 protein: CASSQAFLQGLPQHF
CDR3 DNA: TGCGCCAGCAGCCAAGCTTTCCTTCAGGGGCTGCCCCAGCATTTT